A selection of T cell receptor beta chains follows, all from one sample in a study of T cell changes during pregnancy in multiple sclerosis. Here immunoSEQ multiplex PCR was the method, and the copy in TCRdb shows in-frame clones only, minus some. The sample contains 50,000 to 65,000 clones, 93% of which appear only once. Sequenced here: CD8+ T cells from peripheral blood mononuclear cells, sampled in the second trimester of pregnancy. The receptor source for this set is a female donor with multiple sclerosis, enrolled in a pregnancy study. Each CDR3 is given with its conserved first and last residue. A D gene is named only where the DNA matches it firmly. Where a row states a size, it is once, few, many or the class of an expanded clone; other rows omit it.

>TRBD1|TRBV19|-|TRBJ1-1
TGTGCCAGTAGTATCCGCAGCGGGACAGGGTTGAACACTGAAGCTTTCTTT
CASSIRSGTGLNTEAFF
>-|TRBV2|-|TRBJ1-1
TGTGCCAGCTATGAGGGAGGTAACATGAACACTGAAGCTTTCTTT
CASYEGGNMNTEAFF
>-|TRBV4-1|few|TRBJ1-1
TGCGCCAGCAGCCAAGAGCCCAGGGTATCTGAAGCTTTCTTT
CASSQEPRVSEAFF
>-|TRBV28|-|TRBJ2-5
TGTGCCAGCAGTTTATTCGGAGAGACCCAGTACTTC
CASSLFGETQYF
>TRBD2|TRBV7-9|-|TRBJ2-5
TGTGCCAGCAGCTTAAGCGGGAGCGTAAAGACCCAGTACTTC
CASSLSGSVKTQYF
>-|TRBV19|-|TRBJ2-1
TGTGCCAGTAGTATAGATAGGGGGTTGGGTGGCAATGAGCAGTTCTTC
CASSIDRGLGGNEQFF
>-|TRBV28|once|TRBJ2-3
TGTGCCAGCAGGCCACAGGGTCACGATACGCAGTATTTT
CASRPQGHDTQYF
>-|TRBV5-4|-|TRBJ1-3
TGTGCCAGCAGCGGCAGGGCTGGAAACACCATATATTTT
CASSGRAGNTIYF
>TRBD2|TRBV11-2|-|TRBJ2-5
TGTGCCAGCAGATTGGGCCTGGGGAGGGACCAGTACTTC
CASRLGLGRDQYF
>-|TRBV6-1|once|TRBJ2-1
TGTGCCAGCGGGTTTGTGGAGGGGTATGAGCAGTTCTTC
CASGFVEGYEQFF
>TRBD1|TRBV5-1|-|TRBJ2-7
TGCGCCAGTAGACAGGGTGGTCGTATAGGCGAGCAGTACTTC
CASRQGGRIGEQYF
>-|TRBV7-3|-|TRBJ1-2
TGTGCCAGCAGCTTGCGGGGCAGGCCGGGGGATGGCTACACCTTC
CASSLRGRPGDGYTF
>-|TRBV7-2|-|TRBJ2-3
TGTGCCAGCAGCTATAAGTTTGGGACTCCCCGCACAGATACGCAGTATTTT
CASSYKFGTPRTDTQYF
>TRBD2|TRBV28|-|TRBJ2-1
TGTGCCAGCAGTCAAGGTTCAGCGGGAGTGTCCTACAATGAGCAGTTCTTC
CASSQGSAGVSYNEQFF
>-|TRBV27|-|TRBJ1-2
TGTGCCAGCAGTCTTTCCGGGACATCTAGTAACTATGGCTACACCTTC
CASSLSGTSSNYGYTF
>-|TRBV2|-|TRBJ2-3
TGTGCCAGCAGTGAAGTCAGTTCCCCCACAGATACGCAGTATTTT
CASSEVSSPTDTQYF
>-|TRBV5-1|-|TRBJ1-1
TGCGCCAGCAGCCTCGCAGGGGATCGTGGAGCTTTCTTT
CASSLAGDRGAFF
>TRBD2|TRBV5-4|-|TRBJ2-1
TGTGCCAGCAGCTTGGCTCCTAGCGGGTCCTACAATGAGCAGTTCTTC
CASSLAPSGSYNEQFF